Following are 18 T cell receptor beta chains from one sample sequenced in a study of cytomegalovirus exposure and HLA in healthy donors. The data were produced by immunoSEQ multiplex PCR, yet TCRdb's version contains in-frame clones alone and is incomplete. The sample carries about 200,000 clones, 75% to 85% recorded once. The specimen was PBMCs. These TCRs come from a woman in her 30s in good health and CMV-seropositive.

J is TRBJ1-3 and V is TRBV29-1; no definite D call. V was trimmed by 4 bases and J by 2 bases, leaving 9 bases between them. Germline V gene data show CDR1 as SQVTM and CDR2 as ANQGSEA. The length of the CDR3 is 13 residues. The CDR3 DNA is TGCAGCGTTGGGGGAGGCCCTGGAAACACCATATATTTT. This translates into CSVGGGPGNTIYF.

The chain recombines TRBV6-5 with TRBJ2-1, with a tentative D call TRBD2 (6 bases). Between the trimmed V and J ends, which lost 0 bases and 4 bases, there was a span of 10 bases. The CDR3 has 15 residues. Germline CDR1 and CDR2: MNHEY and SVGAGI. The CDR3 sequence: CASSYSLASYNEQFF. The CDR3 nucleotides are TGTGCCAGCAGTTACTCGCTAGCGAGTTACAATGAGCAGTTCTTC.

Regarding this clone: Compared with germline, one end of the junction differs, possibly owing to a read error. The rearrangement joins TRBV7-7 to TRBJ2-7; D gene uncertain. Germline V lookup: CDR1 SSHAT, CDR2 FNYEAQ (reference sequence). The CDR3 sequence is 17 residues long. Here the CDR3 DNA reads TGTGCTAGCAGCTTAGGGCAGGCCGTCAACAGCTCCTACGAGCAGTACTTC. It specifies CASSLGQAVNSSYEQYF.

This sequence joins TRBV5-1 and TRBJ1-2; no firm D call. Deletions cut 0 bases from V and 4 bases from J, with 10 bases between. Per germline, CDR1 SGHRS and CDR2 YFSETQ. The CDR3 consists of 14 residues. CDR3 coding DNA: TGCGCCAGCAGCTTGGACCAGTCCGTCTATGGCTACACCTTC. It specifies CASSLDQSVYGYTF. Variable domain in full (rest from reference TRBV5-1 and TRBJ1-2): KAGVTQTPRYLIKTRGQQVTLSCSPISGHRSVSWYQQTPGQGLQFLFEYFSETQRNKGNFPGRFSGRQFSNSRSEMNVSTLELGDSALYLCASSLDQSVYGYTFGSGTRLTVV.

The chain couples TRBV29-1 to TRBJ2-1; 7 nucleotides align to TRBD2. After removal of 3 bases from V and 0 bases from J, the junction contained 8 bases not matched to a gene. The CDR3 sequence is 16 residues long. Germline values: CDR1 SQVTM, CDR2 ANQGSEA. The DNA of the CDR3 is TGCAGCGTTGAGGGAGGGGTCATTGGCTCCTACAATGAGCAGTTCTTC. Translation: CSVEGGVIGSYNEQFF.

CDR3 DNA: TGTGCCAGCAGCCGACAGGGGAGTAACAATGAGCAGTTCTTC. Amino acid sequence: CASSRQGSNNEQFF. The genes are TRBV16 and TRBJ2-1; 8 bases line up with TRBD1. The CDR3 length is 14 residues. Germline lookup yields CDR1 KGHSY and CDR2 FQNENV. The junction had 4 bases not matched to a gene; V was cut back by 4 bases and J by 5 bases.

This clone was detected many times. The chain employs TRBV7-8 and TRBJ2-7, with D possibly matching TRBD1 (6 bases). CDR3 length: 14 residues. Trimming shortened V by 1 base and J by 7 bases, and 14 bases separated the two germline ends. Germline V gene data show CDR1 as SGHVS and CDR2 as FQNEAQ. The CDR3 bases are TGTGCCAGCAGCTTAGGACAGGCCGGGTGGGAGCAGTACTTC. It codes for CASSLGQAGWEQYF.

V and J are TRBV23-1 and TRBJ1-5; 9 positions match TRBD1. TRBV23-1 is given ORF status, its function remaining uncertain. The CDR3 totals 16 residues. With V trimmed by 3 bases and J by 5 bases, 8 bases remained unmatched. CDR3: CASSHRGTGPDQPQHF. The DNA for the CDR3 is TGCGCCAGCAGTCACCGCGGGACAGGGCCCGATCAGCCCCAGCATTTT.

The CDR3 bases are TGTGCCAGCAGTTTCCTAGCGAGGTACGAGCAGTACTTC. Its protein product is CASSFLARYEQYF. J is TRBJ2-7 and V is TRBV28, with D possibly matching TRBD2 (6 bases). The CDR3 is 13 residues long. Trimming left V 3 bases short and J 4 bases short, with 10 bases between. Germline CDR1 and CDR2: MDHEN and SYDVKM. The entire variable domain, with the rest obtained from reference TRBV28 and TRBJ2-7, is as follows: DVKVTQSSRYLVKRTGEKVFLECVQDMDHENMFWYRQDPGLGLRLIYFSYDVKMKEKGDIPEGYSVSREKKERFSLILESASTNQTSMYLCASSFLARYEQYFGPGTRLTVT.

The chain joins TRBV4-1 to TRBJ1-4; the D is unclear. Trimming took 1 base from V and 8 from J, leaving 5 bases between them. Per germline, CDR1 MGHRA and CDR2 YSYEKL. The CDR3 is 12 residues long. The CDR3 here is CASSQVGEKLFF. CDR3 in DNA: TGCGCCAGCAGCCAAGTGGGCGAAAAACTGTTTTTT.

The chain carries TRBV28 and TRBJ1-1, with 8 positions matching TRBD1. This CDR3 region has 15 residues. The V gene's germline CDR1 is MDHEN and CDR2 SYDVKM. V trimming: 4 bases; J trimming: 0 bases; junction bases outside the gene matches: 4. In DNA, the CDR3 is TGTGCCAGCAGTTCGACAGGGGACGTGAACACTGAAGCTTTCTTT. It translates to CASSSTGDVNTEAFF.

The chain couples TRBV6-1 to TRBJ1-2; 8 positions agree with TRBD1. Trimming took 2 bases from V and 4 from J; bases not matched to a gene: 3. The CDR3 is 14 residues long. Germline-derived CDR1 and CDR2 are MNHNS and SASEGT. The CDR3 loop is CASSEFRGPYGYTF. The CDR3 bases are TGTGCCAGCAGTGAATTCAGGGGGCCCTATGGCTACACCTTC.

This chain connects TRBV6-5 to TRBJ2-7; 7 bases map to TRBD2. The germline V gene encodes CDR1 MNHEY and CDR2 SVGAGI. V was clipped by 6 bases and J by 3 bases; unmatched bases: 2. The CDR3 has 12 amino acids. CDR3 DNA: TGTGCCAGCAGACGGGGGGACTACGAGCAGTACTTC. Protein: CASRRGDYEQYF.

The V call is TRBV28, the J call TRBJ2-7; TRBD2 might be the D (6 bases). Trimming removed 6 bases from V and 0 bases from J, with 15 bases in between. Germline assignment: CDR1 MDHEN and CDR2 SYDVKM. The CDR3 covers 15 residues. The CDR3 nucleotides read TGTGCCAGCAGGGGGCGGGGCGGACTCTCCTACGAGCAGTACTTC. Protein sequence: CASRGRGGLSYEQYF.

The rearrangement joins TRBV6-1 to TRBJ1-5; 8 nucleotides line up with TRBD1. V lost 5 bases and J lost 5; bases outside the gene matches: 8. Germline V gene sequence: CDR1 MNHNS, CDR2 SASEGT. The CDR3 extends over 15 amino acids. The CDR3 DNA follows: TGTGCCAGCAGTACGGGACAGGTGGGTGATCAGCCCCAGCATTTT. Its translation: CASSTGQVGDQPQHF.

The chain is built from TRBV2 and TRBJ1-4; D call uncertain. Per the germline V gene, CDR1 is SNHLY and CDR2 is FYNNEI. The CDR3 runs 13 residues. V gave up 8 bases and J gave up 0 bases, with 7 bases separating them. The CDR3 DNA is TGTGCCAGCGTGGCTGCAACTAATGAAAAACTGTTTTTT. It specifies CASVAATNEKLFF.

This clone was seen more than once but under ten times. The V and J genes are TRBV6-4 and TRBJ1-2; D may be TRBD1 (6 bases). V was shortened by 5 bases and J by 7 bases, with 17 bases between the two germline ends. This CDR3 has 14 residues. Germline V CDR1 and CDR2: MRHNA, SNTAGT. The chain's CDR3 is CASSHTSTGTGYTF. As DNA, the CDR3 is TGTGCCAGCAGTCATACCTCGACAGGCACTGGCTACACCTTC.

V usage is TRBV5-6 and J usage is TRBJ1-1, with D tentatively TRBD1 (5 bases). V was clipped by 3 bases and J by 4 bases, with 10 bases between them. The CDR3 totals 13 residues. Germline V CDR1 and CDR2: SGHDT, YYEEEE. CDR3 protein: CASSSMGGTEAFF. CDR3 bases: TGTGCCAGCAGCTCTATGGGGGGCACTGAAGCTTTCTTT.